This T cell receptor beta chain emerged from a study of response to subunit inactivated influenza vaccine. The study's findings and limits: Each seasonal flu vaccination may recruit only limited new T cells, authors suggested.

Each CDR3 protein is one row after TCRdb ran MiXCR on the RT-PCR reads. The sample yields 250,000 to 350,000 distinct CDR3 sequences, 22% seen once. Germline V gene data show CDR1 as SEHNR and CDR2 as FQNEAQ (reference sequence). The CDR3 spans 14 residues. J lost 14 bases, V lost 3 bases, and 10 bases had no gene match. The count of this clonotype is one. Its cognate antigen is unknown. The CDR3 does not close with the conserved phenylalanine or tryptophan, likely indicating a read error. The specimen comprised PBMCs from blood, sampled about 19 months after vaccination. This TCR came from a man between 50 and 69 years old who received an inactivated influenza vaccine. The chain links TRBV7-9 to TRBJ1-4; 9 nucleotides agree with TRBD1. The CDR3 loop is CASSLGQGRSGLFC. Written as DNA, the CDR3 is TGTGCCAGCAGCTTGGGACAGGGCCGGAGTGGTCTGTTTTGT.